The 2 T cell receptor beta chains presented below share a single source sample, sequenced in a study of Graves' ophthalmopathy and Graves' hyperthyroidism. The sequenced template was RNA, covering the TCR beta CDR3 region. The authors performed first-round RT-PCR with HTBI primers and then a second-round multiplex PCR. Each CDR3 protein is one row after TCRdb ran MiXCR on the multiplex PCR reads. The table shows 650,000 to 900,000 distinct CDR3 sequences, with around 40% occurring only once. Sequenced input: peripheral blood. The receptor set was obtained from an adult man with Graves' ophthalmopathy.

The V gene is TRBV6-5, the J gene TRBJ2-7; D is uncertain. CDR1 is MNHEY, CDR2 SVGAGI, per germline. V lost 2 bases, J lost 3 bases, and 14 bases lay in between. The CDR3 is 15 residues long. The CDR3: CASSYGRMGNYEQYF. In DNA form, the CDR3 reads TGTGCCAGCAGTTACGGCAGGATGGGGAACTACGAGCAGTACTTC.

The chain links TRBV29-1 to TRBJ2-6, with D possibly TRBD1 on 6 matching bases. CDR1 and CDR2 from the germline V gene are SQVTM and ANQGSEA. The length of the CDR3 is 14 residues. With 8 bases removed from V and 1 base from J, the gap between germline ends came to 12 bases. CDR3 sequence: CSLDSTSGANVLTF. For the CDR3, the DNA is TGCAGCTTGGACAGCACATCTGGGGCCAACGTCCTGACTTTC. Together with reference TRBV29-1 and TRBJ2-6, the CDR3 gives the full variable domain: SAVISQKPSRDICQRGTSLTIQCQVDSQVTMMFWYRQQPGQSLTLIATANQGSEATYESGFVIDKFPISRPNLTFSTLTVSNMSPEDSSIYLCSLDSTSGANVLTFGAGSRLTVL.